A selection of T cell receptor beta chains follows, all from one sample in a study of blood T cells in healthy people across ages. TCRdb redid the calling of the 5' RACE reads with MiXCR, one entry per CDR3 protein. The sample records 910,000 or so distinct CDR3 sequences, about 51% being singletons. Input material: blood. These receptors were obtained from an older woman in good health. Both conserved end residues are part of each CDR3. The D gene is left open where the match is weak. Not every row has a clone size; where given, it reads once, few, many or a size class.

v_call	d_call	clone_size	j_call	cdr3_aa	cdr3_nt
TRBV6-2/TRBV6-3	TRBD2	once	TRBJ2-3	CASSLTSGHAATQYF	TGTGCCAGCAGTCTTACTAGCGGGCACGCAGCTACGCAGTATTTT
TRBV12-3/TRBV12-4	-	few	TRBJ2-5	CASSLGAYQTQYF	TGTGCCAGCAGTCTCGGGGCTTACCAGACCCAGTACTTC
TRBV4-2	TRBD2	-	TRBJ2-7	CAGGQIAGPTYEQYF	TGTGCCGGCGGCCAGATAGCGGGCCCTACCTACGAGCAGTACTTC
TRBV4-1	-	few	TRBJ2-6	CASSHQRQFSGANVLTF	TGCGCCAGCAGCCACCAACGACAGTTCTCTGGGGCCAACGTCCTGACTTTC
TRBV10-2	TRBD2	-	TRBJ2-1	CASSSWVRGGYNEQFF	TGCGCCAGCAGCTCATGGGTCCGCGGGGGCTACAATGAGCAGTTCTTC
TRBV27	TRBD1	-	TRBJ2-3	CASSSGDRGTDTQYF	TGTGCCAGCAGCAGCGGGGACAGGGGGACAGATACGCAGTATTTT
TRBV12-3/TRBV12-4	-	-	TRBJ1-1	CASIYRPTATEAFF	TGTGCCAGCATTTACCGCCCGACAGCCACTGAAGCTTTCTTT
TRBV6-5	TRBD2	once	TRBJ2-3	CASSSQPGGGTDTQYF	TGTGCCAGCAGTTCCCAACCGGGAGGAGGCACAGATACGCAGTATTTT
TRBV18	-	once	TRBJ1-5	CASSRLPGRREEDNQPQHF	TGTGCCAGCTCACGTCTCCCGGGGCGCAGGGAAGAGGACAATCAGCCCCAGCATTTT
TRBV7-2	TRBD2	-	TRBJ2-7	CASSLGIAGGLYEQYF	TGTGCCAGCAGCTTAGGGATAGCGGGAGGGTTGTACGAGCAGTACTTC
TRBV20-1	TRBD2	-	TRBJ2-4	CSAVGWGTSGVSGTKNIQYF	TGCAGTGCGGTTGGGTGGGGGACTAGCGGAGTGAGTGGCACCAAAAACATTCAGTACTTC
TRBV28	TRBD2	-	TRBJ2-4	CASRSSGFLKNIQYF	TGTGCCAGCAGATCTAGCGGCTTTCTCAAAAACATTCAGTACTTC
TRBV29-1	-	-	TRBJ1-3	CSVAGSGNTIYF	TGCAGCGTTGCTGGCTCTGGAAACACCATATATTTT
TRBV4-2	TRBD2	-	TRBJ2-1	CASSRFGTSVQETSYNEQFF	TGTGCCAGCAGCCGCTTCGGGACTAGCGTCCAAGAAACCTCCTACAATGAGCAGTTCTTC
TRBV12-3/TRBV12-4	TRBD2	-	TRBJ2-7	CASSQEGLAGGYYNEQYF	TGTGCCAGCAGCCAAGAGGGGCTAGCGGGAGGGTACTACAATGAGCAGTACTTC
TRBV25-1	TRBD1	-	TRBJ2-1	CASIGTDNNEQFF	TGTGCCAGCATTGGGACAGATAACAATGAGCAGTTCTTC
TRBV10-3	TRBD1	-	TRBJ1-5	CAISVGQEYQPQHF	TGTGCCATCAGTGTTGGACAGGAGTATCAGCCCCAGCATTTT
TRBV20-1	-	-	TRBJ2-1	CSTRGSSGNEQFF	TGCAGTACGAGGGGGTCTAGCGGCAATGAGCAGTTCTTC
TRBV20-1	TRBD2	-	TRBJ2-7	CSVGGSLYEQYF	TGCAGTGTCGGGGGGAGCCTCTACGAGCAGTACTTC
TRBV2	-	-	TRBJ2-5	CASKEGDQETQYF	TGTGCCAGCAAGGAGGGGGACCAAGAGACCCAGTACTTC
TRBV5-6	TRBD1	-	TRBJ2-7	CASSVNRGMHEQYF	TGTGCCAGCAGCGTGAACAGGGGGATGCACGAGCAGTACTTC
TRBV12-3/TRBV12-4	-	-	TRBJ1-1	CASTPEEAFF	TGTGCCAGTACACCCGAGGAAGCTTTCTTT
TRBV3-1	-	-	TRBJ2-5	CASSQIVTQGETQYF	TGTGCCAGCAGCCAAATAGTAACTCAGGGGGAGACCCAGTACTTC
TRBV2	-	-	TRBJ2-5	CASSGTAYQETQYF	TGTGCCAGCAGTGGGACAGCGTACCAAGAGACCCAGTACTTC
TRBV18	-	-	TRBJ1-1	CASSPGQTNTEAFF	TGTGCCAGCTCACCAGGACAAACGAACACTGAAGCTTTCTTT
TRBV7-9	TRBD1	-	TRBJ1-2	CASSLGQRSYGCTF	TGTGCCAGCAGCTTGGGACAGCGAAGTTATGGCTGCACCTTC
TRBV18	TRBD1	-	TRBJ1-2	CASSPEQGDYGYTF	TGTGCCAGCTCACCAGAACAGGGGGACTATGGCTACACCTTC
TRBV7-2	-	-	TRBJ2-7	CASSLVSPQYEQYF	TGTGCCAGCAGCTTGGTATCCCCCCAATACGAGCAGTACTTC
TRBV12-3/TRBV12-4	-	-	TRBJ2-7	CASSLVGNTYEQYF	TGTGCCAGCAGTTTAGTGGGAAACACCTACGAGCAGTACTTC
TRBV18	-	-	TRBJ1-6	CASSPIRAQITTTSPLHF	TGTGCCAGCTCACCAATAAGAGCACAGATCACGACTACTTCACCCCTCCACTTT
TRBV12-1	-	-	TRBJ1-1	CASSSSLARVDTEAFF	TGTGCCAGCAGCTCTAGCCTCGCCAGGGTCGACACTGAAGCTTTCTTT
TRBV13	-	few	TRBJ2-7	CVSMGVGSYEQYF	TGTGTCAGCATGGGAGTCGGGTCCTACGAGCAGTACTTC
TRBV20-1	TRBD1	once	TRBJ2-7	CSARDGAGGTGLYEQYF	TGCAGTGCTAGAGATGGGGCAGGCGGGACAGGGCTATACGAGCAGTACTTC
TRBV6-6	-	once	TRBJ1-5	CASSYSGARAGQPQHF	TGTGCCAGCAGTTACTCCGGGGCTCGGGCCGGTCAGCCCCAGCATTTT
TRBV29-1	-	-	TRBJ1-2	CSVRKDRANYGYTF	TGCAGCGTTAGGAAGGACAGAGCTAACTATGGCTACACCTTC
TRBV2	TRBD1	-	TRBJ2-4	CASGGQGVDIQYF	TGTGCCAGCGGGGGACAGGGGGTTGACATTCAGTACTTC
TRBV20-1	TRBD1	-	TRBJ2-7	CSAFPRDRVYEQYF	TGCAGTGCCTTCCCCCGGGACAGGGTCTACGAGCAGTACTTC
TRBV10-3	TRBD1	once	TRBJ2-1	CATADREISEQFF	TGTGCCACGGCGGACAGGGAAATCAGTGAGCAGTTCTTC
TRBV29-1	TRBD1	many	TRBJ2-2	CSVEETGGPGELFF	TGCAGCGTTGAAGAGACAGGGGGCCCCGGGGAGCTGTTTTTT
TRBV14	-	-	TRBJ2-5	CASSQEAVGLLYQETQYF	TGTGCCAGCAGCCAAGAAGCGGTAGGACTCTTGTACCAAGAGACCCAGTACTTC